The T cell receptor beta chain described here comes from a study of CD8 T cells in ankylosing spondylitis. Study conclusions and caveats: A TCR beta motif made of 7 to 9 highly homologous variants seemed typical of ankylosing spondylitis blood.

Each CDR3 protein is one row after TCRdb ran MiXCR on the 5' RACE reads. The table shows more than 250,000 distinct CDR3 sequences, with 9.5% to 13% occurring only once. In its sample, this clonotype was seen many times. Its antigen is currently unknown. The source material was blood, either unsorted or a sorted T cell fraction (not recorded which). This sequence originates from a female donor with ankylosing spondylitis or in good health (not recorded which).

This CDR3 reads CATSREGGTSSYEQYF. The CDR3, as DNA: TGTGCCACCAGCAGAGAAGGGGGGACGAGCTCCTACGAGCAGTACTTC. The chain is built from TRBV15 and TRBJ2-7; either TRBD1 or TRBD2 may supply D (6 bases each). The CDR3 sequence is 16 residues long. CDR1 and CDR2 from the germline V gene are LNHNV and YYDKDF (reference sequence). V was clipped by 0 bases and J by 0 bases, with 12 bases between them.